Included here is one TCR beta chain sequence, with context. Its specificity is not known. This sample stems from a study of T cell responses to AZD1222 COVID-19 vaccine. For the study at large: Recipients boosted at about 4 weeks or about 12 weeks are pooled. Whole-study results and caveats: Elevations in Spike-specific TCR breadth and depth followed administration of two AZD1222 doses. No repertoire was sampled before or during the peak T cell response, only after it. Only a handful of AZD1222 recipients, several in all, had baseline seropositivity.

Libraries were prepared by immunoSEQ multiplex PCR; TCRdb keeps only in-frame clonotypes and omits some of them. The data contain about 130,000 clones, around 90% of them seen just once; the ten biggest clones take up around 4%. Source: peripheral blood, taken on day 0 of AZD1222 vaccination. The sequence was obtained from an adult in good health.

CDR3 sequence (DNA): TGTGCCAGCAGCTTTGCCCATGGGGAGCTGTTTTTT. This translates into CASSFAHGELFF. The chain employs TRBV7-9 and TRBJ2-2; D call uncertain. V lost 3 bases to trimming and J lost 8 bases, with 7 bases between them. In germline, CDR1 is SEHNR, CDR2 FQNEAQ (reference sequence). The CDR3 has 12 amino acids.